This is a list of T cell receptor beta chains from one sample in a study of blood T cell repertoires in COVID-19. TCRdb's table, derived via immunoSEQ multiplex PCR, lists solely in-frame clones and lacks some. Of some 80,000 clones listed, around 85% were seen once; the top ten hold more than 9.5%. Input material: peripheral blood. Receptors originate from a man aged 50 to 59 with COVID-19, enrolled during active disease. Each CDR3 is given without its conserved first and last residue. Clone size is given for some rows only: seen once, a few or many times, or a class if the clone is expanded.

j_call,clone_size,cdr3_length,v_call,cdr3_aa
TRBJ2-3,.,14,TRBV3-1/TRBV3-2,ASSFRGARNTDTQY
TRBJ1-5,once,13,TRBV5-1,ASREGAGGNQPQH
TRBJ2-3,.,10,TRBV9,ASSVESGLQY
TRBJ1-5,.,13,TRBV6-5,ASSSGTGVDQPQH
TRBJ1-6,once,16,TRBV7-8,ASSLRERSDSYNSPLH
TRBJ2-2,few,13,TRBV19,ASKAQQGWTGELF
TRBJ1-3,.,14,TRBV5-8,ASSLLLPSSGNTIY
TRBJ1-1,.,13,TRBV28,ASSGWTGPHTEAF
TRBJ1-2,.,10,TRBV1,TRQGSNYGYT
TRBJ2-1,once,15,TRBV10-1,ASGENRDYPSRNEQF
TRBJ1-2,.,11,TRBV24-1,ATSDHIFYGYT
TRBJ2-3,.,12,TRBV5-6,ASSSRRGTDTQY
TRBJ2-3,.,11,TRBV7-2,ASSFRDSDTQY
TRBJ2-7,.,10,TRBV12-3/TRBV12-4,ASSLLAGREY
TRBJ2-3,.,12,TRBV7-7,ASSPGGGTDTQY
TRBJ2-1,.,13,TRBV30,AWSVGGSSANEQF
TRBJ2-7,.,15,TRBV28,ASSALAGSSGAYEQY
TRBJ1-1,.,14,TRBV9,ASSESAGRPPEEAF
TRBJ2-2,.,19,TRBV5-1,ASSLATAGGWTRTNTGELF
TRBJ1-6,.,14,TRBV28,ASSLHPEGLNSPLH
TRBJ2-5,.,12,TRBV7-3,ASSASGSKETQY
TRBJ2-1,.,14,TRBV28,ASSFQTSGTYNEQF
TRBJ2-7,.,12,TRBV7-2,ASSWTSGAYEQY
TRBJ2-1,.,12,TRBV10-3,AIASRGQSNEQF
TRBJ2-7,.,12,TRBV9,ASSVGQGLDEQY
TRBJ1-1,.,11,TRBV28,ASSRQGGTEAF
TRBJ2-1,.,11,TRBV3-1/TRBV3-2,ASSADRVHEQF
TRBJ1-2,.,11,TRBV6-1,ASSEAPGYGYT
TRBJ2-2,.,14,TRBV4-1,ASSLGQVANTGELF
TRBJ2-7,.,12,TRBV7-9,ASSSWGGPYEQY
TRBJ1-5,few,11,TRBV30,AWSDGSGQPQH
TRBJ2-1,.,12,TRBV11-2,ASSLEPAYNEQF
TRBJ1-1,.,10,TRBV28,ASSLLATEAF
TRBJ1-4,.,14,TRBV9,ASSPKQPALGEKLF
TRBJ2-5,.,9,TRBV6-5,ASRTGETQY
TRBJ2-1,.,11,TRBV7-2,ASSLGLAGEQF
TRBJ1-1,.,11,TRBV6-5,ASRDRANTEAF
TRBJ2-2,.,13,TRBV7-2,AAGGGRGKTGELF
TRBJ2-3,.,14,TRBV7-2,ASSLVGGMSPDTQY
TRBJ2-7,.,11,TRBV25-1,ASSAQGMGEQY